The sequence of this T cell receptor beta chain was determined in a study of shared clonotypes between healthy human individuals. This clone was picked up one time. Original processing methods: ImmunoSEQ output held junction-only sequences without quality scores, so filtering differed. Method: immunoSEQ multiplex PCR; TCRdb's copy keeps in-frame clones and lacks some. V and J calls and clone size are as listed in that table; D and trimming were resolved from the DNA. The sample lists 2 million to 3 million clones; 90% to 95% were seen once. V shed 4 bases, J shed 0 bases, and the junction held 10 bases outside the gene matches. CDR3 length equals 18 residues. The V gene's germline CDR1 is MDHEN and CDR2 SYDVKM.

The specimen was naive CD4+ T cells from PBMCs. Subset here: CD45RA+ positively selected. The origin of this receptor is a man between 18 and 35 years old in good health. Some clones in this sample may be carry-over from other donors' samples. The chain uses TRBV28 and TRBJ1-3; 9 positions match TRBD1. CDR3 amino acids: CASSSGQGLPYSGNTIYF. As DNA, the CDR3 is TGTGCCAGCAGTTCGGGACAGGGACTTCCGTACTCTGGAAACACCATATATTTT.